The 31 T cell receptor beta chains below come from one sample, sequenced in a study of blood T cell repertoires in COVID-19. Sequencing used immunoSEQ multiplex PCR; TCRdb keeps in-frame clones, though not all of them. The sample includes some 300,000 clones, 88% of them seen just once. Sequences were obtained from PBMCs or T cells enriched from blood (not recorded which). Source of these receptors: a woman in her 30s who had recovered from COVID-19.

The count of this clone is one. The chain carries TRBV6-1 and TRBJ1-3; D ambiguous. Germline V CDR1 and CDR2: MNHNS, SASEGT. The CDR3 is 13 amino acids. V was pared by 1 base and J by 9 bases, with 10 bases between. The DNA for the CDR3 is TGTGCCAGCAGTGAAGTGGGAGAAACCACCATATATTTT. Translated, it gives CASSEVGETTIYF.

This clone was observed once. The CDR3 DNA sequence: TGTGCCAGCAGTTTTCGCGGACAGGCCCCCTACGAGCAGTACTTC. Protein product: CASSFRGQAPYEQYF. The chain uses TRBV28 and TRBJ2-7, with 7 nucleotides matching TRBD1. V gave up 3 bases and J gave up 2 bases; unmatched junction bases: 7. The germline CDR1 and CDR2 sequences are MDHEN and SYDVKM. The CDR3 covers 15 residues.

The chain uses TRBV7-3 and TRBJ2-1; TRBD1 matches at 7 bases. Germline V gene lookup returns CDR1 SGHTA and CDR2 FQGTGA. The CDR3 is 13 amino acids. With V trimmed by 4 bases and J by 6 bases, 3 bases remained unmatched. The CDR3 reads CASSSTGINEQFF. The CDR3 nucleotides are TGTGCCAGCAGCTCGACAGGGATCAATGAGCAGTTCTTC.

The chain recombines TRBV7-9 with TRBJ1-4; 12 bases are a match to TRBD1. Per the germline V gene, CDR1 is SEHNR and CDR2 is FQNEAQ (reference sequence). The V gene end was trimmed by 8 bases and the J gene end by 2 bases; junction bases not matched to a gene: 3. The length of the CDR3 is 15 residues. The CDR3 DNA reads TGTGCCAGCCGGGGGACAGGGGGCACTAATGAAAAACTGTTTTTT. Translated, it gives CASRGTGGTNEKLFF.

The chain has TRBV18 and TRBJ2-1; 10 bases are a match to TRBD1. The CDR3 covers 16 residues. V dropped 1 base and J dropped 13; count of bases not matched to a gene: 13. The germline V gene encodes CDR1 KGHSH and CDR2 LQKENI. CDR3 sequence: CASSPLRDRGGGAQFF. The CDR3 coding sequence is TGTGCCAGCTCACCACTCCGGGACAGGGGTGGAGGTGCACAGTTCTTC.

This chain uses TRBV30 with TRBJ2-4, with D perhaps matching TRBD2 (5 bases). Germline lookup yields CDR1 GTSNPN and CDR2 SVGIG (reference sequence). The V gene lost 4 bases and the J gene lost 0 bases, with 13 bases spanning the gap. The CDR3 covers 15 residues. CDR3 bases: TGTGCCTGGATGAGGGTAGGGCTAGCCAAAAACATTCAGTACTTC. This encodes CAWMRVGLAKNIQYF.

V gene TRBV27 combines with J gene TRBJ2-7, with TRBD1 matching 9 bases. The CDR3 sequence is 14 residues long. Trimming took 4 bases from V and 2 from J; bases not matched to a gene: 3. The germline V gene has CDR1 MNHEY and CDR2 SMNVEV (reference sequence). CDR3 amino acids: CASSYGTGTYEQYF. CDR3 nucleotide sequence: TGTGCCAGCAGTTATGGGACAGGGACCTACGAGCAGTACTTC.

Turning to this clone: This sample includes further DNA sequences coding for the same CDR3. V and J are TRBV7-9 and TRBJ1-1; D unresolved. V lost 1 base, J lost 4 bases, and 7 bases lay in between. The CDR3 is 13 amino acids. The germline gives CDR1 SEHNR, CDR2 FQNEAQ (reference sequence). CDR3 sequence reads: CASSLGGSTEAFF. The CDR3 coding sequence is TGTGCCAGCAGCTTAGGAGGGTCCACTGAAGCTTTCTTT.

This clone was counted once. In DNA form, the CDR3 reads TGTGCCAGTAAACGCGGCAATCAGCCCCAGCATTTT. Residues: CASKRGNQPQHF. The rearrangement joins TRBV19 to TRBJ1-5; D is undetermined. V lost 7 bases and J lost 2, with 6 bases in between. Germline CDR1 reads LNHDA; CDR2 reads SQIVND (reference sequence). This CDR3 spans 12 amino acids.

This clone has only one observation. The CDR3 DNA reads as TGCGCCAGCAGGCGCGACAGGGATCGGCCCTACGAGCAGTACTTC. Amino acids: CASRRDRDRPYEQYF. The gene calls are TRBV4-1 and TRBJ2-7, with 7 bases aligning to TRBD1. This CDR3 has 15 amino acids. Losses at the gene ends were 6 bases for V and 2 bases for J; bases not matched to a gene: 10. The germline V gene encodes CDR1 MGHRA and CDR2 YSYEKL.

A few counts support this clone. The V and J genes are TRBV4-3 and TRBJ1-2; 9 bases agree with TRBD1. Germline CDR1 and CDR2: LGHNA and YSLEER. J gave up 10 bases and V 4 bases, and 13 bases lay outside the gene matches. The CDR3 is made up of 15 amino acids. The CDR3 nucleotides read TGCGCCAGCAGCCCCTCCGGGACAGGGTGGGTTGACTACACCTTC. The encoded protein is CASSPSGTGWVDYTF.

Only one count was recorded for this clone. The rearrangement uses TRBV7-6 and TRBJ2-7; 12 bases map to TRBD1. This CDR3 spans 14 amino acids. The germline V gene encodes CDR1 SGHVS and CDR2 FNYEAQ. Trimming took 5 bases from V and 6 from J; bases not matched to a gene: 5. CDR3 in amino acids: CASSPRDRGREQYF. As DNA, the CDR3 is TGTGCCAGCAGCCCCCGGGACAGGGGGCGCGAGCAGTACTTC.

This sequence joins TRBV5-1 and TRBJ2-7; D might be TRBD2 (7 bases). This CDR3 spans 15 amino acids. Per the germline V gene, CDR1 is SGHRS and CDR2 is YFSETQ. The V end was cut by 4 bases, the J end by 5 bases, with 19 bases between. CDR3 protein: CASSPSGRGSHEQYF. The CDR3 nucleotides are TGCGCCAGCAGCCCCTCGGGGAGGGGGTCCCACGAGCAGTACTTC.

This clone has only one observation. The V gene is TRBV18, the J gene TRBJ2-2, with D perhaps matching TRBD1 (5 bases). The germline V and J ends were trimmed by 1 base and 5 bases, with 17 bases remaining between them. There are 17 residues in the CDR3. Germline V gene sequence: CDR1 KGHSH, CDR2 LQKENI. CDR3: CASSPQGAVAETGELFF. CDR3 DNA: TGTGCCAGCTCACCACAAGGGGCCGTAGCAGAGACCGGGGAGCTGTTTTTT.

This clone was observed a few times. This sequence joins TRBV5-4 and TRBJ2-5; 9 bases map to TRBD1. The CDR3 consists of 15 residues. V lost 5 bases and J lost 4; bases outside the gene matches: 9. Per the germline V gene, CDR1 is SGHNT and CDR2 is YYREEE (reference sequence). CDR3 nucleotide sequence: TGTGCCAGCAGTGACAGGGGGGAGGATGTAGAGACCCAGTACTTC. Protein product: CASSDRGEDVETQYF.

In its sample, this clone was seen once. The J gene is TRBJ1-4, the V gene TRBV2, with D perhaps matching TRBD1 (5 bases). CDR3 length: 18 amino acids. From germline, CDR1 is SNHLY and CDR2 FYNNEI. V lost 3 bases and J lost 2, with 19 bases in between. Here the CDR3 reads CASSEKGSKGRTNEKLFF. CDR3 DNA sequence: TGTGCCAGCAGTGAGAAAGGAAGCAAGGGGAGGACTAATGAAAAACTGTTTTTT.

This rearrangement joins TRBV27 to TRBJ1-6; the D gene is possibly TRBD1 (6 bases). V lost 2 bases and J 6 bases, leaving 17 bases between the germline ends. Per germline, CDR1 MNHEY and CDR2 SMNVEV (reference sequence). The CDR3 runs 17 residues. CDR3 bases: TGTGCCAGCAGTTTACGTCGGACAGTAGGGTTTAATTCACCCCTCCACTTT. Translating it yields CASSLRRTVGFNSPLHF.

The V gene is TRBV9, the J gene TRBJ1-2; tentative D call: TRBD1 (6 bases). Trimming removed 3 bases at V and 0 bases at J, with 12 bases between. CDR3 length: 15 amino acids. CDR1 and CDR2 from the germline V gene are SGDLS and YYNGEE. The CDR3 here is CASSANRETNYGYTF. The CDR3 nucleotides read TGTGCCAGCAGCGCCAACAGGGAAACTAACTATGGCTACACCTTC.

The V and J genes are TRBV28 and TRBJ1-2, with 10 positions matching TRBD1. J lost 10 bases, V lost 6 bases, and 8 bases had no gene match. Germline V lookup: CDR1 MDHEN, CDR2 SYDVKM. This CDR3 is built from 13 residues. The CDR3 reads CASSRPGQGFYTF. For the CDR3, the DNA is TGTGCCAGCAGCCGACCGGGACAGGGGTTCTACACCTTC.

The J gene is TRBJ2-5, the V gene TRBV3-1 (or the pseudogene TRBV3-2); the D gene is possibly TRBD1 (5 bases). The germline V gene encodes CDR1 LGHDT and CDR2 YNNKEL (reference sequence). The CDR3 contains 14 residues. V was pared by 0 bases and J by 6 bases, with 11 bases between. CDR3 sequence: CASSQDTQGQTQYF. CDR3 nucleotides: TGTGCCAGCAGCCAAGACACGCAGGGCCAGACCCAGTACTTC.

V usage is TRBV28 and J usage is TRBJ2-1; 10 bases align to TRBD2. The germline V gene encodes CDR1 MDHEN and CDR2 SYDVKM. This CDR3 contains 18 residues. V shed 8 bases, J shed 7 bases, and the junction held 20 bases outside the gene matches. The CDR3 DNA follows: TGTGCCAGCGACGCCTCACGACTAGCGGGCCTTTTTCCAAATGAGCAGTTCTTC. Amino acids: CASDASRLAGLFPNEQFF.

CDR3 region: CASSTSPPGANTEAFF. In nucleotides, the CDR3 is TGTGCCAGTAGTACCTCTCCCCCAGGGGCGAACACTGAAGCTTTCTTT. The J gene is TRBJ1-1, the V gene TRBV19; a possible D gene is TRBD1 (6 bases). Trimming removed 4 bases at V and 1 base at J, with 16 bases between. The length of the CDR3 is 16 residues. CDR1 and CDR2 (germline): LNHDA, SQIVND (reference sequence).

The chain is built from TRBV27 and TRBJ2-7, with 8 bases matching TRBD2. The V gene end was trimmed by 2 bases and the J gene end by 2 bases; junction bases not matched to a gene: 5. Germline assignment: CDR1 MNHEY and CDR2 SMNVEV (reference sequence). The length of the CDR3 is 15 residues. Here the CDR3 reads CASSLRDGGAYEQYF. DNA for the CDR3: TGTGCCAGCAGTTTAAGGGACGGGGGGGCCTACGAGCAGTACTTC.

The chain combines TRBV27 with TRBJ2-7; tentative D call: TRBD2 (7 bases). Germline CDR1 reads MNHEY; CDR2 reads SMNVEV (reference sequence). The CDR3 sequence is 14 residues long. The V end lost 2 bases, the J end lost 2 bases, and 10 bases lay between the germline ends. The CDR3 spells CASSLGGGPYEQYF. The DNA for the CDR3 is TGTGCCAGCAGTTTAGGCGGGGGCCCCTACGAGCAGTACTTC.

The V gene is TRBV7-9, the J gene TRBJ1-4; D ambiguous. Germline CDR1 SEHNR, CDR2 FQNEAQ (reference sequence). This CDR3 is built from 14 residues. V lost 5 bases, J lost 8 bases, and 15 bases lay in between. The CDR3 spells CASSTLREGEKLFF. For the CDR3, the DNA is TGTGCCAGCAGCACCTTGAGGGAAGGGGAAAAACTGTTTTTT.

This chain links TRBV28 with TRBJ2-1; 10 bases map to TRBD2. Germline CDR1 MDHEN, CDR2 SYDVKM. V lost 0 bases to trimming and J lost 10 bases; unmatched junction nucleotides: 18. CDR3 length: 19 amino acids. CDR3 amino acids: CASSLWEGLAGGSDKEQFF. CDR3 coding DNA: TGTGCCAGCAGTTTATGGGAGGGGTTAGCGGGAGGCTCGGATAAAGAGCAGTTCTTC. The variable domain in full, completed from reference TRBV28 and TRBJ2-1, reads DVKVTQSSRYLVKRTGEKVFLECVQDMDHENMFWYRQDPGLGLRLIYFSYDVKMKEKGDIPEGYSVSREKKERFSLILESASTNQTSMYLCASSLWEGLAGGSDKEQFFGPGTRLTVL.

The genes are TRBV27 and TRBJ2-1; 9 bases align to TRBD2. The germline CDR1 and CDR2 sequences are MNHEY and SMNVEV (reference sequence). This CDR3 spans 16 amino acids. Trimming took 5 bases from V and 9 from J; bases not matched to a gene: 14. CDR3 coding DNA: TGTGCCAGCAGTGATCACAGCGGGAGGCCCTTCCGTGAGCAGTTCTTC. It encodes CASSDHSGRPFREQFF.

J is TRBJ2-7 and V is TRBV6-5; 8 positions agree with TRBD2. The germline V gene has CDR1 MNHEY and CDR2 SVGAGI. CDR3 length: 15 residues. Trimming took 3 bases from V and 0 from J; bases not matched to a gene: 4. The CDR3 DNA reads TGTGCCAGCAGTTATGAGAGCGGGGGCTCCTACGAGCAGTACTTC. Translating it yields CASSYESGGSYEQYF.

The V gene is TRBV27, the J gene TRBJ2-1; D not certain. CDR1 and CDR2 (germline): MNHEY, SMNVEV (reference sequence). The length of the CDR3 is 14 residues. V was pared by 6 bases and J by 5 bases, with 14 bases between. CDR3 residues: CASRTLGADNEQFF. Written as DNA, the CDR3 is TGTGCCAGCAGGACCTTAGGAGCAGACAATGAGCAGTTCTTC.

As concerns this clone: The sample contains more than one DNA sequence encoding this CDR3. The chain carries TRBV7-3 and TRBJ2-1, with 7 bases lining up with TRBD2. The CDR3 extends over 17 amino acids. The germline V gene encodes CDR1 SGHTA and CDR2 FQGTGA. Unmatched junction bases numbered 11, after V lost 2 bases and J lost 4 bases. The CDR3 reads CASSLGASGIGYNEQFF. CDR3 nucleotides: TGTGCCAGCAGCTTAGGGGCTAGCGGCATTGGATACAATGAGCAGTTCTTC. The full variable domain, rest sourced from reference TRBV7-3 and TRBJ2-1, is GAGVSQTPSNKVTEKGKYVELRCDPISGHTALYWYRQSLGQGPEFLIYFQGTGAADDSGLPNDRFFAVRPEGSVSTLKIQRTERGDSAVYLCASSLGASGIGYNEQFFGPGTRLTVL.

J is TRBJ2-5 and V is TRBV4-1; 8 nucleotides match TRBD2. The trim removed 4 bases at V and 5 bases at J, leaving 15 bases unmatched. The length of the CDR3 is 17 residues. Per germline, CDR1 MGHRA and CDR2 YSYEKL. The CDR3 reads CASSRREVAGLGETQYF. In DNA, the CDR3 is TGCGCCAGCAGCCGTCGTGAAGTAGCGGGATTAGGGGAGACCCAGTACTTC.